This T cell receptor (beta chain) comes out of a study of OX40 agonist ivuxolimab in advanced cancers. Findings and caveats of the study: The study observed clonal expansion of CD4+ and CD8+ blood T cells by week 6 at 0.1 to 3.0 mg/kg. Among patients with partial responses at 0.1-3.0 mg/kg, clonal expansion was among the lowest.

Notes on this clone: Its antigen remains unknown.

Generated by immunoSEQ multiplex PCR, the TCRdb table keeps only in-frame clones and is missing some. The sample carries tens of thousands of clones, about 90% recorded once. Prior autoimmune disease or systemic immunosuppression barred patients. The CDR3 spans 15 residues. The trim removed 5 bases at V and 6 bases at J, leaving 10 bases unmatched. Germline CDR1 reads SGHAT; CDR2 reads FQNNGV. The TCR originated in an adult with an advanced solid tumor such as melanoma, head and neck, liver or kidney cancer. The specimen comprised CD4+ or CD8+ T cells sorted from blood, sampled in a trial of the OX40 agonist ivuxolimab. The chain combines TRBV11-2 with TRBJ2-1, with TRBD2 identical over 7 bases. For the CDR3, the DNA is TGTGCCAGCAGCCGGGTTCCAGCGGGAAGCAATGAGCAGTTCTTC. Its translation: CASSRVPAGSNEQFF. The whole variable domain, remainder taken from reference TRBV11-2 and TRBJ2-1, is EAGVAQSPRYKIIEKRQSVAFWCNPISGHATLYWYQQILGQGPKLLIQFQNNGVVDDSQLPKDRFSAERLKGVDSTLKIQPAKLEDSAVYLCASSRVPAGSNEQFFGPGTRLTVL.